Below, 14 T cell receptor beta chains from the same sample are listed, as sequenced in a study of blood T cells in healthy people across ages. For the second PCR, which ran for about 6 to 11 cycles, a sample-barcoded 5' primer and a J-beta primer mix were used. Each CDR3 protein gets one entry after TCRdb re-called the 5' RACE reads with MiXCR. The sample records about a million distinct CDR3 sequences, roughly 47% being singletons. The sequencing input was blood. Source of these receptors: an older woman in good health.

The CDR3 region has the DNA TGCAGTGCTAGTCGGAACTGGGAGGTCCAAGAGACCCAGTACTTC. It encodes CSASRNWEVQETQYF. V and J are TRBV20-1 and TRBJ2-5; tentative D call: TRBD2 (6 bases). V shed 3 bases and J shed 1 base, with 15 bases lying between them. CDR1 DFQATT and CDR2 SNEGSKA come from the germline V gene (reference sequence). The CDR3 is 15 amino acids.

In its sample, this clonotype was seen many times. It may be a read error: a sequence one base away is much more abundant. CDR3 bases: TGTGCCAGCAGTTCGTGGACGGATACAATGAGCCAGTACTTC. It codes for CASSSWTDTMSQYF. The chain recombines TRBV27 with TRBJ2-5; no firm D call. The CDR3 is 14 amino acids. Germline lookup yields CDR1 MNHEY and CDR2 SMNVEV (reference sequence). The V gene lost 4 bases and the J gene lost 10 bases, with 19 bases spanning the gap.

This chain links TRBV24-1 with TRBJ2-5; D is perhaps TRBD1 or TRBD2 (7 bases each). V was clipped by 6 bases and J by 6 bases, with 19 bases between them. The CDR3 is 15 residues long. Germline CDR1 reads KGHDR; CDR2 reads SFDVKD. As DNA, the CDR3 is TGTGCCACCAGTAAACTGCAGGGGGGGAGGCAGACCCAGTACTTC. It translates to CATSKLQGGRQTQYF.

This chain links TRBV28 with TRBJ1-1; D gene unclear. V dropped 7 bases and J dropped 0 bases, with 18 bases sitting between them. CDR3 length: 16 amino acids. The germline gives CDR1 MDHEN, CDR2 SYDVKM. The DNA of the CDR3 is TGTGCCAGCACCCCGGGATTTAGATTCATGAACACTGAAGCTTTCTTT. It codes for CASTPGFRFMNTEAFF.

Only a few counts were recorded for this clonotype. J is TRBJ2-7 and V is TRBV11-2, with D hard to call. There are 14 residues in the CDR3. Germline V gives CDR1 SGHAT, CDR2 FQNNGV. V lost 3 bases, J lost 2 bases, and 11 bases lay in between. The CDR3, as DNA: TGTGCCAGCAGCTTCGCGGATCAAACCTACGAGCAGTACTTC. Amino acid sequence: CASSFADQTYEQYF. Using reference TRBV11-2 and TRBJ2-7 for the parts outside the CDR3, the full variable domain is EAGVAQSPRYKIIEKRQSVAFWCNPISGHATLYWYQQILGQGPKLLIQFQNNGVVDDSQLPKDRFSAERLKGVDSTLKIQPAKLEDSAVYLCASSFADQTYEQYFGPGTRLTVT.

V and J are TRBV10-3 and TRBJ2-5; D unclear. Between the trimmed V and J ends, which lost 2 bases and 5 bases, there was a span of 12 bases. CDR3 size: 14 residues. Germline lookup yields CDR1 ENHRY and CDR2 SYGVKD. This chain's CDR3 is CAISERSSIETQYF. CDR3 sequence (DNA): TGTGCCATCAGTGAGAGGTCTAGTATCGAGACCCAGTACTTC.

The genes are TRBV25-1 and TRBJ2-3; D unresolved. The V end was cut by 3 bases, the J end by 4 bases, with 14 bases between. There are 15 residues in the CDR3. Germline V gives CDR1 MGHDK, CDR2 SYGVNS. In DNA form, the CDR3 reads TGTGCCAGCAGTGAGGTACGGACCCAATCAGATACGCAGTATTTT. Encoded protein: CASSEVRTQSDTQYF.

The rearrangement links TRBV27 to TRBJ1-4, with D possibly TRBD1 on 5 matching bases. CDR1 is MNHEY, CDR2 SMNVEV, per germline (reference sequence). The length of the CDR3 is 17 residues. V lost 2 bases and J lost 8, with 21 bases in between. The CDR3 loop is CASSLTGWTRPGEKLFF. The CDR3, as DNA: TGTGCCAGCAGTTTAACTGGATGGACACGTCCAGGCGAAAAACTGTTTTTT.

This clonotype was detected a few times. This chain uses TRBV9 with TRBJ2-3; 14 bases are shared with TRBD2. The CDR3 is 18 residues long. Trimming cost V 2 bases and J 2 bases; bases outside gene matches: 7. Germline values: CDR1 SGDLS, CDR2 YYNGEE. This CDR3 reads CASSVGLAGVGATDTQYF. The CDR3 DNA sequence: TGTGCCAGCAGCGTGGGACTAGCGGGGGTGGGGGCCACAGATACGCAGTATTTT.

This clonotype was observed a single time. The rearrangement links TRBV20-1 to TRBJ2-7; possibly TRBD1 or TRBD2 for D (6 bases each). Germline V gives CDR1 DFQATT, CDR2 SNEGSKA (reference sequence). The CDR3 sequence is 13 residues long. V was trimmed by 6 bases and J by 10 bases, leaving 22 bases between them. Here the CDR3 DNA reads TGCAGTGCGGGGGGCGCTAGCGAGGAGACTCAGTACTTC. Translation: CSAGGASEETQYF.

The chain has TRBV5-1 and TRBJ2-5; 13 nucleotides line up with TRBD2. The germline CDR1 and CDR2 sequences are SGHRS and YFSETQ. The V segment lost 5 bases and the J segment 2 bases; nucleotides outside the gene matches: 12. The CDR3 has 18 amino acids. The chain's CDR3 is CASSYSPGLAGLQETQYF. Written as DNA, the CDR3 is TGCGCCAGCAGTTATTCTCCGGGACTAGCGGGGCTACAAGAGACCCAGTACTTC.

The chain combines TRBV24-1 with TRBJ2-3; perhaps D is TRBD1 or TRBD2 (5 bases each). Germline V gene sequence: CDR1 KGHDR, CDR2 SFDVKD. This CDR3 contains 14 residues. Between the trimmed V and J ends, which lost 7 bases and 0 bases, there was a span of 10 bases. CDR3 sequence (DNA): TGTGCCACCAGGGGACCAGCTAGCACAGATACGCAGTATTTT. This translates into CATRGPASTDTQYF.

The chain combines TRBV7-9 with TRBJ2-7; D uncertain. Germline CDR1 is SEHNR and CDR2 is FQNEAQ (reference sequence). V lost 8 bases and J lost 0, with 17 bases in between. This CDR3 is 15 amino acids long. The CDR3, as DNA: TGTGCCAGCGAACCGGACCCTGGTAGCTCCTACGAGCAGTACTTC. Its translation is CASEPDPGSSYEQYF. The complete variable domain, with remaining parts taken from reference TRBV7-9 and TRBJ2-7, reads DTGVSQNPRHKITKRGQNVTFRCDPISEHNRLYWYRQTLGQGPEFLTYFQNEAQLEKSRLLSDRFSAERPKGSFSTLEIQRTEQGDSAMYLCASEPDPGSSYEQYFGPGTRLTVT.

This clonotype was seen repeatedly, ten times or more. The DNA of the CDR3 is TGTGCCAGCAGTTTTGCGTACGCCGGGAGGGGTAGGGGCTACGAGCAGTACTTC. Its protein is CASSFAYAGRGRGYEQYF. This chain links TRBV28 with TRBJ2-7; 8 bases are a match to TRBD2. V lost 3 bases and J lost 3; bases outside the gene matches: 16. The CDR3 extends over 18 amino acids. Germline V gene data show CDR1 as MDHEN and CDR2 as SYDVKM. The variable domain in full, completed from reference TRBV28 and TRBJ2-7, reads DVKVTQSSRYLVKRTGEKVFLECVQDMDHENMFWYRQDPGLGLRLIYFSYDVKMKEKGDIPEGYSVSREKKERFSLILESASTNQTSMYLCASSFAYAGRGRGYEQYFGPGTRLTVT.